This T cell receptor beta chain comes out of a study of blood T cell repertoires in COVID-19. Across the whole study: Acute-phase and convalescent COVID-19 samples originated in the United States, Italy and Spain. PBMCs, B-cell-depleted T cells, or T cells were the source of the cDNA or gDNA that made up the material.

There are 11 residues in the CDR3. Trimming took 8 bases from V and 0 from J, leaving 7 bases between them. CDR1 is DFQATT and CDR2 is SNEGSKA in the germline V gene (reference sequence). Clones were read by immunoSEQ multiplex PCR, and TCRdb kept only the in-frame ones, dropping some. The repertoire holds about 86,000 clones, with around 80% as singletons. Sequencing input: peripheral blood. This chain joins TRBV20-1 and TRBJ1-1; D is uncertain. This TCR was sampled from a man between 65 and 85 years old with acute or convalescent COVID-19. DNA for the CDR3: TGCAGTCCGGTAATGAACACTGAAGCTTTCTTT. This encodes CSPVMNTEAFF.